This T cell receptor beta chain is from a study of identical twins. Study-wide results and limits: Clonotypes of the beta chain that were abundant in cord blood carried fewer insertions (memory repertoires showed none).

CDR1 is SNHLY, CDR2 FYNNEI, per germline. Deletions cut 4 bases from V and 6 bases from J, with 11 bases between. The CDR3 is 13 amino acids. A note on this clonotype: Antigen unknown.

All donors were healthy, and all were Caucasian. TCRdb fed the 5' RACE reads into MiXCR, producing one record per CDR3 protein. Here the sample spans some 1,600,000 distinct CDR3 sequences, under 35% being singletons. Source material: cord blood. This clonotype was sampled from a newborn girl in good health. The rearrangement uses TRBV2 and TRBJ2-3; D gene unclear. The CDR3 loop reads CASSGWLPDTQYF. CDR3 coding DNA: TGTGCCAGCAGTGGTTGGCTACCTGATACGCAGTATTTT.